These 26 T cell receptor beta chains share one sample of origin, sequenced in a study of control samples from healthy donors and cancer patients (dated by TCRdb to about 2020). The library relied on the immunoSEQ multiplex PCR assay. As stored in TCRdb, this immuneACCESS dataset retains in-frame rearrangements with V and J assigned. A fraction of the clones does not appear; measured against another copy, unresolved V genes explain less than half of the discrepancy, and the remainder lacks a known reason. The sample table contains 65,000 to 85,000 clones; only one count was recorded for 70% to 90% of them. The top ten clones comprise 2% to 2.5% of the sample. Sequencing input: PBMCs. The receptor set was obtained from a woman in her forties or fifties with head and neck cancer.

DNA for the CDR3: TGCGCCAGCAGCCTGACGGACAGGTCCAGGGATGGCTACACCTTC. Translation: CASSLTDRSRDGYTF. This chain joins TRBV4-3 and TRBJ1-2; TRBD1 aligns across 7 bases. Germline trimming cut 4 bases from V and 6 bases from J; bases unmatched to any gene: 11. The CDR3 spans 15 residues. Germline CDR1 is LGHNA and CDR2 is YSLEER.

This rearrangement joins TRBV2 to TRBJ2-7; D uncertain. The CDR3 has 14 residues. The ends were cut back, 5 bases at V and 1 base at J, with 12 bases in the middle. Germline CDR1 reads SNHLY; CDR2 reads FYNNEI. In DNA, the CDR3 is TGTGCCAGCAGTCCGACCCCCTCTTCCTACGAGCAGTACTTC. Its translation: CASSPTPSSYEQYF.

The CDR3 coding sequence is TGTGCCAGCAGCCCACGACAGGGTTCTGGGGCCAACGTCCTGACTTTC. This sequence encodes CASSPRQGSGANVLTF. The chain links TRBV9 to TRBJ2-6, with 7 positions matching TRBD1. The CDR3 has 16 residues. The V gene's germline CDR1 is SGDLS and CDR2 YYNGEE. Trimming removed 4 bases from V and 1 base from J; junction bases left unmatched: 5.

This sequence joins TRBV25-1 and TRBJ2-2, with 10 bases fitting TRBD2. The V segment lost 3 bases and the J segment 5 bases; nucleotides outside the gene matches: 12. In germline, CDR1 is MGHDK, CDR2 SYGVNS. CDR3 length: 18 amino acids. CDR3 DNA: TGTGCCAGCAGTGACCCTCAATGGGGGACTAGCGAAACCGGGGAGCTGTTTTTT. Its protein is CASSDPQWGTSETGELFF.

The CDR3 is CATSPTGVRGNQPQHF. In nucleotides, the CDR3 is TGTGCCACCTCCCCAACAGGGGTAAGAGGCAATCAGCCCCAGCATTTT. This chain connects TRBV6-6 to TRBJ1-5; 7 nucleotides align to TRBD1. The junction had 14 bases not matched to a gene; V was cut back by 10 bases and J by 2 bases. CDR3 length: 16 residues. Per germline, CDR1 MNHNY and CDR2 SVGAGI (reference sequence).

This chain connects TRBV5-8 to TRBJ1-5; D uncertain. The CDR3 is 15 amino acids. Trimming took 3 bases from V and 3 from J, leaving 13 bases between them. Germline V CDR1 and CDR2: SGHTS, YDEGEE. The CDR3 reads CASSSAVTFNQPQHF. The CDR3 bases are TGTGCCAGCAGCTCCGCGGTCACCTTCAATCAGCCCCAGCATTTT.

The chain's CDR3 is CASSLLAGTEAFF. DNA of the CDR3: TGTGCCAGCAGCCTTCTGGCGGGGACCGAAGCTTTCTTT. The V call is TRBV7-3, the J call TRBJ1-1, with D possibly TRBD1 on 5 matching bases. Germline V CDR1 and CDR2: SGHTA, FQGTGA. With 5 bases removed from V and 8 bases from J, the gap between germline ends came to 15 bases. This CDR3 has 13 residues.

CDR3 sequence: CASSRQANQETQYF. CDR3 in DNA: TGTGCCAGCAGCCGACAGGCCAACCAAGAGACCCAGTACTTC. This chain links TRBV11-2 with TRBJ2-5; D may be TRBD1 (6 bases). Looked up from germline, CDR1 is SGHAT and CDR2 is FQNNGV. The V end was cut by 5 bases, the J end by 0 bases, with 10 bases between. This CDR3 is 14 amino acids long.

This chain links TRBV28 with TRBJ2-2; 9 bases match TRBD1. Germline V gene lookup returns CDR1 MDHEN and CDR2 SYDVKM. J gave up 0 bases and V 7 bases, and 12 bases lay outside the gene matches. This CDR3 is 18 amino acids long. The CDR3 reads CASKAHRGRAANTGELFF. The CDR3 DNA reads as TGTGCCAGCAAGGCTCACAGGGGGCGGGCCGCGAACACCGGGGAGCTGTTTTTT.

J is TRBJ1-1 and V is TRBV2; D is possibly TRBD1 (5 bases). The germline V and J ends were trimmed by 6 bases and 1 base, with 12 bases remaining between them. This CDR3 has 14 residues. Germline V gene data show CDR1 as SNHLY and CDR2 as FYNNEI. Written as DNA, the CDR3 is TGTGCCAGCAGGGTTGGGGCTCGGAACACTGAAGCTTTCTTT. Its translation: CASRVGARNTEAFF.

The rearrangement uses TRBV7-6 and TRBJ2-6; D is unclear. The CDR3 extends over 14 amino acids. The germline V gene has CDR1 SGHVS and CDR2 FNYEAQ. With 1 base removed from V and 1 base from J, the gap between germline ends came to 2 bases. CDR3 sequence (DNA): TGTGCCAGCAGCTTAGGGTCTGGGGCCAACGTCCTGACTTTC. As protein: CASSLGSGANVLTF.

The chain is built from TRBV30 and TRBJ1-2; D remains ambiguous. Germline-derived CDR1 and CDR2 are GTSNPN and SVGIG (reference sequence). The CDR3 length is 14 residues. The germline V and J ends were trimmed by 0 bases and 3 bases, with 11 bases remaining between them. The CDR3 here is CAWSVRGVDYGYTF. Here the CDR3 DNA reads TGTGCCTGGAGTGTACGTGGGGTGGACTATGGCTACACCTTC.

Here the CDR3 DNA reads TGCAGCGTTGACTTCGCGGGGATCATTAATGAGCAGTTCTTC. Its protein is CSVDFAGIINEQFF. This rearrangement joins TRBV29-1 to TRBJ2-1; the D gene is possibly TRBD2 (6 bases). CDR3 length: 14 residues. With 3 bases removed from V and 7 bases from J, the gap between germline ends came to 16 bases. Germline V CDR1 and CDR2: SQVTM, ANQGSEA.

This rearrangement joins TRBV19 to TRBJ1-5; D uncertain. Germline loops: CDR1 LNHDA, CDR2 SQIVND (reference sequence). This CDR3 region has 19 residues. V shed 5 bases and J shed 0 bases, with 23 bases lying between them. CDR3 DNA sequence: TGTGCCAGTAGTCCGATTCGAACCCGGGCCGCGAGTAGCAATCAGCCCCAGCATTTT. This codes for CASSPIRTRAASSNQPQHF.

The chain has TRBV28 and TRBJ2-7, with D unresolved. This CDR3 is 12 amino acids long. The ends were cut back, 2 bases at V and 4 bases at J, with 6 bases in the middle. Germline V gene data show CDR1 as MDHEN and CDR2 as SYDVKM. The CDR3 region has the DNA TGTGCCAGCAGTTTACAAGGATACGAGCAGTACTTC. This translates into CASSLQGYEQYF.

CDR3: CASSPSGTGFDEQYF. CDR3 coding DNA: TGTGCCAGCTCACCGTCCGGGACAGGGTTCGACGAGCAGTACTTC. The chain links TRBV18 to TRBJ2-7; 9 bases map to TRBD1. Germline loops: CDR1 KGHSH, CDR2 LQKENI. V was clipped by 3 bases and J by 5 bases; unmatched bases: 8. This CDR3 has 15 residues.

V is TRBV6-1 and J is TRBJ1-4; D may be TRBD1 (6 bases). The V gene's germline CDR1 is MNHNS and CDR2 SASEGT. With 0 bases removed from V and 0 bases from J, the gap between germline ends came to 17 bases. This CDR3 has 19 amino acids. This CDR3 is CASSEAFPTGLTTNEKLFF. The CDR3 DNA is TGTGCCAGCAGTGAAGCTTTCCCGACAGGCCTTACAACTAATGAAAAACTGTTTTTT.

The chain links TRBV5-5 to TRBJ1-1, with D possibly matching TRBD1 (6 bases). Germline CDR1 reads SGHKS; CDR2 reads YYEKEE (reference sequence). V dropped 3 bases and J dropped 0 bases, with 15 bases sitting between them. The CDR3 runs to 16 residues. The CDR3 spells CASSSGTPSMNTEAFF. CDR3 nucleotide sequence: TGTGCCAGCAGCTCAGGGACACCGAGCATGAACACTGAAGCTTTCTTT.

V gene TRBV5-4 combines with J gene TRBJ2-1; TRBD2 matches at 7 bases. Germline CDR1 SGHNT, CDR2 YYREEE (reference sequence). V shed 4 bases and J 11 bases; nucleotides not matched to a gene: 15. The CDR3 has 15 residues. CDR3 coding DNA: TGTGCCAGCAGCGGGGATCCCCTAGCGGCCGAACAGCAGTTCTTC. This encodes CASSGDPLAAEQQFF.

The chain has TRBV27 and TRBJ2-3; D may match TRBD1 or TRBD2 (5 bases each). This CDR3 spans 16 amino acids. The germline V gene has CDR1 MNHEY and CDR2 SMNVEV (reference sequence). The ends were cut back, 8 bases at V and 4 bases at J, with 22 bases in the middle. The CDR3 region has the DNA TGTGCCAGCTACCACTACCCAGGGAAGAGGGCAGATACGCAGTATTTT. It encodes CASYHYPGKRADTQYF.

The chain recombines TRBV3-1 (or the pseudogene TRBV3-2) with TRBJ2-5; 7 nucleotides agree with TRBD2. The CDR3 consists of 15 residues. The V gene's germline CDR1 is LGHDT and CDR2 YNNKEL (reference sequence). The V and J ends lost 3 bases and 5 bases, in that order; junction bases with no gene match: 9. CDR3 sequence: CASSQASGVWETQYF. Written as DNA, the CDR3 is TGTGCCAGCAGCCAGGCGAGCGGGGTCTGGGAGACCCAGTACTTC.

The V and J genes are TRBV5-5 and TRBJ1-2; 11 bases map to TRBD1. Germline V gives CDR1 SGHKS, CDR2 YYEKEE (reference sequence). Losses at the gene ends were 4 bases for V and 6 bases for J; bases not matched to a gene: 11. The CDR3 length is 16 residues. Written as DNA, the CDR3 is TGTGCCAGCAGCCGGACAGGGGGCCTCACTCTGGATGGCTACACCTTC. As protein: CASSRTGGLTLDGYTF.

The chain uses TRBV5-1 and TRBJ2-7; 7 positions agree with TRBD1. Looked up from germline, CDR1 is SGHRS and CDR2 is YFSETQ. Trimming removed 2 bases from V and 5 bases from J; junction bases left unmatched: 1. The CDR3 loop spans 12 amino acids. This CDR3 is CASSLQGNEQYF. CDR3 DNA: TGCGCCAGCAGCTTACAGGGGAACGAGCAGTACTTC.

Notes on this clone: Distinct nucleotide sequences in the sample also encode this CDR3. This chain links TRBV28 with TRBJ1-5, with D unclear. Germline V gives CDR1 MDHEN, CDR2 SYDVKM. This CDR3 is built from 14 residues. V was shortened by 2 bases and J by 2 bases, with 7 bases between the two germline ends. The CDR3 is CASSLGGGNQPQHF. The CDR3 nucleotides read TGTGCCAGCAGTTTAGGAGGAGGCAATCAGCCCCAGCATTTT.

Here the CDR3 DNA reads TGTGCCAGCAGGTCTGGGGCTAGCGGGCACCAGACCGGGGAGCTGTTTTTT. It is translated as CASRSGASGHQTGELFF. The rearrangement joins TRBV9 to TRBJ2-2; 8 bases map to TRBD2. The V segment lost 5 bases and the J segment 5 bases; nucleotides outside the gene matches: 14. The CDR3 has 17 residues. Germline V gives CDR1 SGDLS, CDR2 YYNGEE.

The V and J genes are TRBV7-9 and TRBJ1-1; a possible D gene is TRBD1 (5 bases). The CDR3 totals 15 residues. V shed 5 bases and J shed 7 bases, with 20 bases lying between them. Germline lookup yields CDR1 SEHNR and CDR2 FQNEAQ (reference sequence). Here the CDR3 DNA reads TGTGCCAGCAGCCTGAGCTCCGGGACCACTGGTGAAGCTTTCTTT. Translation: CASSLSSGTTGEAFF.